These 18 T cell receptor beta chains originate from one sample sequenced in a study of blood T cell repertoires in COVID-19. Generated by immunoSEQ multiplex PCR, the TCRdb table keeps only in-frame clones and is missing some. The table lists 200,000 to 250,000 clones, about 89% of them singletons, with about 5% in the top ten. Material: peripheral blood. The receptor source for this set is a woman in her 40s with acute or convalescent COVID-19.

The gene calls are TRBV2 and TRBJ1-2; D not certain. The CDR3 has 14 residues. Trimming removed 2 bases from V and 8 bases from J, with 15 bases in between. Germline V gives CDR1 SNHLY, CDR2 FYNNEI. CDR3 amino acids: CASSEQFPGIGYTF. The CDR3 DNA reads as TGTGCCAGCAGTGAACAGTTCCCAGGTATAGGCTACACCTTC.

This chain joins TRBV28 and TRBJ1-2; 8 bases map to TRBD1. The CDR3 contains 15 residues. V lost 3 bases and J lost 0; bases outside the gene matches: 3. From germline, CDR1 is MDHEN and CDR2 SYDVKM. The CDR3 DNA sequence: TGTGCCAGCAGTTTCCGGGACAGGACTAACTATGGCTACACCTTC. This translates into CASSFRDRTNYGYTF.

The chain uses TRBV5-6 and TRBJ2-1; a possible D gene is TRBD2 (5 bases). Germline CDR1 SGHDT, CDR2 YYEEEE. This CDR3 is built from 19 residues. Between the trimmed V and J ends, which lost 0 bases and 8 bases, there was a span of 27 bases. CDR3: CASSLASRAWTPSNDEQFF. The CDR3 nucleotides read TGTGCCAGCAGCTTGGCCTCGAGGGCCTGGACGCCTTCTAACGATGAGCAGTTCTTC.

This clone was seen once. This chain connects TRBV18 to TRBJ2-4; D may be TRBD1 (6 bases). V was pared by 3 bases and J by 8 bases, with 17 bases between. This CDR3 comprises 15 residues. The germline V gene encodes CDR1 KGHSH and CDR2 LQKENI. CDR3 sequence reads: CASSPRQAQTDIQYF. CDR3 nucleotides: TGTGCCAGCTCACCTAGACAGGCCCAAACGGACATTCAGTACTTC.

The chain joins TRBV10-2 to TRBJ1-2; D remains ambiguous. V dropped 2 bases and J dropped 5 bases, with 21 bases sitting between them. In germline, CDR1 is WSHSY, CDR2 SAAADI. The CDR3 extends over 17 amino acids. CDR3 residues: CASSEIHVALGRYGYTF. The CDR3 bases are TGCGCCAGCAGTGAGATACATGTGGCCCTCGGGAGGTATGGCTACACCTTC.

V and J are TRBV12-3 or TRBV12-4 and TRBJ2-5; D gene uncertain. The V gene lost 3 bases and the J gene lost 5 bases, with 7 bases spanning the gap. This CDR3 is built from 12 residues. CDR3 sequence (DNA): TGTGCCAGCAGTTTCCGGAGCGAGACCCAGTACTTC. Its translation is CASSFRSETQYF.

The chain has TRBV7-9 and TRBJ1-1; 7 nucleotides agree with TRBD1. Trimming removed 5 bases from V and 1 base from J; junction bases left unmatched: 7. The V gene's germline CDR1 is SEHNR and CDR2 FQNEAQ (reference sequence). This CDR3 has 15 amino acids. CDR3 coding DNA: TGTGCCAGCAGCAGAGGGACAGCCGAGAACACTGAAGCTTTCTTT. It specifies CASSRGTAENTEAFF.

The V and J genes are TRBV2 and TRBJ1-2, with 8 bases identical to TRBD1. This CDR3 has 14 residues. Per the germline V gene, CDR1 is SNHLY and CDR2 is FYNNEI. V shed 4 bases and J 8 bases; nucleotides not matched to a gene: 9. CDR3 loop: CASSGLSGGDGYTF. CDR3 sequence (DNA): TGTGCCAGCAGTGGTTTGTCAGGGGGCGACGGCTACACCTTC.

Concerning this clone: Other DNA sequences in this specimen translate into the identical CDR3. This chain uses TRBV19 with TRBJ2-2; TRBD2 agrees at 7 bases. The CDR3 is 15 amino acids. The V gene's germline CDR1 is LNHDA and CDR2 SQIVND (reference sequence). Trimming took 7 bases from V and 1 from J; bases not matched to a gene: 6. In DNA, the CDR3 is TGTGCCAGTAACACATGGGGGGGGAACACCGGGGAGCTGTTTTTT. Encoded protein: CASNTWGGNTGELFF.

This sequence joins TRBV6-6 and TRBJ1-2, with D perhaps TRBD1 (5 bases). This CDR3 has 14 amino acids. Germline CDR1 is MNHNY and CDR2 is SVGAGI (reference sequence). V was shortened by 3 bases and J by 4 bases, with 12 bases between the two germline ends. For the CDR3, the DNA is TGTGCCAGCAGTTATTTTCAGGGAAGCTATGGCTACACCTTC. This encodes CASSYFQGSYGYTF.

The CDR3 DNA reads TGTGCCAGCAGTCTCACAGTAAACGGCTACACCTTC. Its translation: CASSLTVNGYTF. The rearrangement joins TRBV12-3 or TRBV12-4 to TRBJ1-2, with D hard to call. Trimming took off 5 bases at V and 8 bases at J, with 12 bases between the two ends. CDR3 length: 12 amino acids.

This chain joins TRBV19 and TRBJ1-6; D is possibly TRBD1 (5 bases). Germline lookup yields CDR1 LNHDA and CDR2 SQIVND (reference sequence). The CDR3 length is 14 residues. V lost 6 bases and J lost 8, with 14 bases in between. The CDR3 DNA follows: TGTGCCAGTAGCGCCTGGGGCGGGGATTCACCCCTCCACTTT. Translation gives CASSAWGGDSPLHF.

This chain links TRBV7-7 with TRBJ2-2, with a weak D call TRBD1 (5 bases). CDR3 length equals 13 residues. The V and J ends lost 4 bases and 7 bases respectively, with 10 bases between them. Germline-derived CDR1 and CDR2 are SSHAT and FNYEAQ (reference sequence). The CDR3 DNA is TGTGCCAGCAGCTACAGGATAGGCGGGGAGCTGTTTTTT. Translating it yields CASSYRIGGELFF.

This clone was counted a single time. The chain links TRBV10-1 to TRBJ1-1; maybe TRBD1 (5 bases). V lost 2 bases and J 4 bases, leaving 11 bases between the germline ends. The CDR3 length is 14 residues. Germline CDR1 is WNHNN and CDR2 is SYGVQD (reference sequence). The CDR3 protein is CASSEGQGTTEAFF. In nucleotides, the CDR3 is TGCGCCAGCAGTGAGGGGCAGGGTACCACTGAAGCTTTCTTT.

The chain couples TRBV9 to TRBJ1-2; tentatively, D is TRBD1 (5 bases). Germline lookup yields CDR1 SGDLS and CDR2 YYNGEE. Between the trimmed V and J ends, which lost 7 bases and 3 bases, there was a span of 16 bases. The CDR3 loop spans 14 amino acids. CDR3 DNA: TGTGCCAGCTCAAGCACCCGGGGGGACTATGGCTACACCTTC. Translation gives CASSSTRGDYGYTF.

The rearrangement uses TRBV5-5 and TRBJ2-5, with D possibly matching TRBD1 (6 bases). The V end lost 1 base, the J end lost 3 bases, and 16 bases lay between the germline ends. The V gene's germline CDR1 is SGHKS and CDR2 YYEKEE (reference sequence). The CDR3 is made up of 16 amino acids. The CDR3 loop is CASSLIAGALEETQYF. Here the CDR3 DNA reads TGTGCCAGCAGCTTGATAGCAGGGGCCTTGGAAGAGACCCAGTACTTC.

The gene calls are TRBV19 and TRBJ1-5; tentative D call: TRBD1 (5 bases). Germline V gene sequence: CDR1 LNHDA, CDR2 SQIVND (reference sequence). The CDR3 runs 18 residues. The germline V and J ends were trimmed by 5 bases and 1 base, with 21 bases remaining between them. The CDR3, as DNA: TGTGCCAGTAGTCCCCGGGGGGAGGGCTGGTTGAGCAATCAGCCCCAGCATTTT. Translated, it gives CASSPRGEGWLSNQPQHF. Filled out from reference TRBV19 and TRBJ1-5, the complete variable domain reads DGGITQSPKYLFRKEGQNVTLSCEQNLNHDAMYWYRQDPGQGLRLIYYSQIVNDFQKGDIAEGYSVSREKKESFPLTVTSAQKNPTAFYLCASSPRGEGWLSNQPQHFGDGTRLSIL.

Here the CDR3 reads CASNPGQGTGELFF. The CDR3 nucleotides read TGTGCCAGCAACCCGGGACAGGGAACCGGGGAGCTGTTTTTT. The rearrangement joins TRBV6-5 to TRBJ2-2, with 9 bases fitting TRBD1. Germline V gives CDR1 MNHEY, CDR2 SVGAGI. Trimming cost V 7 bases and J 5 bases; bases outside gene matches: 5. This CDR3 is 14 amino acids long.